This is a list of T cell receptor beta chains from one sample in a study of control samples from healthy donors and cancer patients. The protocol was immunoSEQ multiplex PCR, while the TCRdb copy is restricted to in-frame clones and leaves out a portion. The sample includes 130,000 or so clones, 89% of them seen just once. The sequenced sample was blood. These receptors all come from a man between 50 and 59 years old in good health. The CDR3 runs from the conserved cysteine through the conserved F or W.

>TRBJ1-2|TRBV30
CAWSGGTHGYTF
>TRBJ1-1|TRBV30
CAWTPLANTEAFF
>TRBJ1-6|TRBV12-3/TRBV12-4
CASSLGNSPLHF
>TRBJ1-1|TRBV19
CASTEWGQENTEAFF
>TRBJ1-6|TRBV27
CASSWTGWDSPLHF
>TRBJ1-2|TRBV27
CASSFRTGRGYGYTF
>TRBJ2-7|TRBV5-1
CASSLGHDPDEQYF
>TRBJ2-7|TRBV5-4
CASSRRGPTSYEQYF
>TRBJ2-5|TRBV5-5
CASSATGVGETQYF
>TRBJ1-1|TRBV7-9
CASSLNANTEAFF
>TRBJ1-5|TRBV7-2
CASRFPGTGGNQPQHF
>TRBJ2-5|TRBV20-1
CSASRSSQETQYF
>TRBJ2-6|TRBV10-3
CAISERGETGANVLTF
>TRBJ1-6|TRBV27
CASTRGTSPLHF
>TRBJ2-7|TRBV12-3/TRBV12-4
CASSLDQTYEQYF
>TRBJ2-1|TRBV6-5
CASSYQAGGGNEQFF
>TRBJ1-2|TRBV3-1/TRBV3-2
CASSQGGRGLGGYTF
>TRBJ2-7|TRBV27
CASKPGQGAIEQYF
>TRBJ2-7|TRBV30
CAGGQGSYEQYF
>TRBJ2-2|TRBV11-3
CASSLTGFPGPGELFF